The 14 T cell receptor beta chains below all came from one sample that was sequenced in a study of blood T cell repertoires in COVID-19. Measured with immunoSEQ multiplex PCR; TCRdb has only the in-frame clones, and not every one. The sample contains some 290,000 clones, roughly 90% of which appear only once. Sequencing was carried out using peripheral blood. These receptors originate from a woman aged 30 to 39 with COVID-19, enrolled during active disease.

The V call is TRBV9, the J call TRBJ1-2, with D possibly matching TRBD1 (6 bases). The CDR3 has 13 residues. Germline V gene sequence: CDR1 SGDLS, CDR2 YYNGEE. The V gene lost 0 bases and the J gene lost 4 bases, with 7 bases spanning the gap. In DNA form, the CDR3 reads TGTGCCAGCAGCGTAGTGGACAGCTATGGCTACACCTTC. Encoded protein: CASSVVDSYGYTF.

This clone was seen a single time. This sequence joins TRBV27 and TRBJ1-1, with TRBD1 matching 9 bases. Germline V lookup: CDR1 MNHEY, CDR2 SMNVEV (reference sequence). The J segment lost 1 base and the V segment lost 4 bases, leaving 7 bases of the junction unmatched. This CDR3 is built from 16 residues. The CDR3 spells CASSSTQGATNTEAFF. CDR3 nucleotides: TGTGCCAGCAGTTCGACACAGGGGGCGACGAACACTGAAGCTTTCTTT.

V usage is TRBV9 and J usage is TRBJ1-3; D unresolved. Looked up from germline, CDR1 is SGDLS and CDR2 is YYNGEE. The CDR3 spans 14 residues. Between the trimmed V and J ends, which lost 6 bases and 4 bases, there was a span of 14 bases. The CDR3, as DNA: TGTGCCAGCACTATGGGCCTGTGGGGAAACACCATATATTTT. Its translation: CASTMGLWGNTIYF.

This chain links TRBV5-6 with TRBJ1-1; TRBD1 might be the D (6 bases). In germline, CDR1 is SGHDT, CDR2 YYEEEE. V lost 0 bases to trimming and J lost 8 bases, with 14 bases between them. CDR3 size: 14 residues. CDR3 in amino acids: CASSLAGIQGEAFF. In DNA form, the CDR3 reads TGTGCCAGCAGCTTGGCGGGAATACAGGGAGAAGCTTTCTTT. The full variable domain, completed using reference TRBV5-6 and TRBJ1-1, is DAGVTQSPTHLIKTRGQQVTLRCSPKSGHDTVSWYQQALGQGPQFIFQYYEEEERQRGNFPDRFSGHQFPNYSSELNVNALLLGDSALYLCASSLAGIQGEAFFGQGTRLTVV.

V and J are TRBV6-5 and TRBJ2-7; D perhaps matches TRBD2 (6 bases). Germline lookup yields CDR1 MNHEY and CDR2 SVGAGI. V was shortened by 6 bases and J by 5 bases, with 14 bases between the two germline ends. The CDR3 contains 13 residues. CDR3 nucleotides: TGTGCCAGCAGCCTGACTAGATTGAACGAGCAGTACTTC. Its translation is CASSLTRLNEQYF.

The rearrangement links TRBV2 to TRBJ2-2, with 9 nucleotides matching TRBD2. The junction had 11 bases not matched to a gene; V was cut back by 3 bases and J by 0 bases. This CDR3 is built from 19 residues. Looked up from germline, CDR1 is SNHLY and CDR2 is FYNNEI. The CDR3 is CASSDRTSEQLANTGELFF. The CDR3 DNA sequence: TGTGCCAGCAGTGACCGGACTAGCGAGCAACTCGCGAACACCGGGGAGCTGTTTTTT.

This clone has just one count. The gene calls are TRBV5-1 and TRBJ2-3; 7 nucleotides line up with TRBD2. The CDR3 totals 16 residues. Germline V gene lookup returns CDR1 SGHRS and CDR2 YFSETQ. After removal of 2 bases from V and 4 bases from J, the junction contained 10 bases not matched to a gene. CDR3 in DNA: TGCGCCAGCAGCTTATGGGGCGGGAGTAGCGCAGATACGCAGTATTTT. Residues: CASSLWGGSSADTQYF.

This rearrangement joins TRBV20-1 to TRBJ2-7; the match to TRBD2 covers 11 bases. The V and J ends lost 3 bases and 5 bases, in that order; junction bases with no gene match: 15. This CDR3 comprises 17 residues. Germline V lookup: CDR1 DFQATT, CDR2 SNEGSKA (reference sequence). CDR3 region: CSASPTGLAGGGDEQYF. The CDR3 DNA reads as TGCAGTGCTAGTCCGACGGGGCTAGCGGGAGGAGGGGACGAGCAGTACTTC.

A remark on this clone: The sample contains more than one DNA sequence encoding this CDR3. The gene calls are TRBV3-1 (or the pseudogene TRBV3-2) and TRBJ2-7; D remains unclear. CDR1 is LGHDT, CDR2 YNNKEL, per germline (reference sequence). This CDR3 is built from 12 residues. The V end was cut by 1 base, the J end by 3 bases, with 4 bases between. This CDR3 is CASSQASYEQYF. CDR3 in DNA: TGTGCCAGCAGCCAAGCCAGCTACGAGCAGTACTTC.

The V call is TRBV9, the J call TRBJ2-5, with D perhaps matching TRBD1 (6 bases). The CDR3 covers 14 residues. Germline lookup yields CDR1 SGDLS and CDR2 YYNGEE. Trimming removed 1 base at V and 4 bases at J, with 11 bases between. Written as DNA, the CDR3 is TGTGCCAGCAGCGTAATAGGGGGAGCAGAGACCCAGTACTTC. Its translation: CASSVIGGAETQYF.

This clone has a handful of counts. The rearrangement joins TRBV10-1 to TRBJ2-6; 11 bases align to TRBD1. The germline CDR1 and CDR2 sequences are WNHNN and SYGVQD (reference sequence). The J segment lost 0 bases and the V segment lost 2 bases, leaving 3 bases of the junction unmatched. This CDR3 is 18 amino acids long. DNA for the CDR3: TGCGCCAGCAGTGAGACCGGGACAGGGGGCTCTGGGGCCAACGTCCTGACTTTC. Its protein is CASSETGTGGSGANVLTF.

The chain employs TRBV15 and TRBJ1-4; D might be TRBD1 (6 bases). The CDR3 is made up of 15 amino acids. CDR1 and CDR2 from the germline V gene are LNHNV and YYDKDF (reference sequence). Trimming removed 3 bases from V and 8 bases from J, with 16 bases in between. CDR3: CATSSSWDIREKLFF. CDR3 in DNA: TGTGCCACCAGCAGCTCCTGGGACATAAGGGAAAAACTGTTTTTT.

This clone appeared once. This specimen includes other DNA sequences encoding the same CDR3. The chain links TRBV5-1 to TRBJ1-1; D not certain. Germline values: CDR1 SGHRS, CDR2 YFSETQ. Trimming shortened V by 0 bases and J by 2 bases, and 5 bases separated the two germline ends. The CDR3 contains 13 residues. CDR3 nucleotide sequence: TGCGCCAGCAGCTTGGACAGAAACACTGAAGCTTTCTTT. This gives the protein CASSLDRNTEAFF.

The chain recombines TRBV27 with TRBJ2-3; TRBD2 agrees at 12 bases. Germline V gives CDR1 MNHEY, CDR2 SMNVEV (reference sequence). The length of the CDR3 is 16 residues. Unmatched junction bases numbered 5, after V lost 3 bases and J lost 4 bases. CDR3 DNA sequence: TGTGCCAGCAGTTTTGTCCTAGCGGGAGGGCCAGATACGCAGTATTTT. Its protein is CASSFVLAGGPDTQYF.